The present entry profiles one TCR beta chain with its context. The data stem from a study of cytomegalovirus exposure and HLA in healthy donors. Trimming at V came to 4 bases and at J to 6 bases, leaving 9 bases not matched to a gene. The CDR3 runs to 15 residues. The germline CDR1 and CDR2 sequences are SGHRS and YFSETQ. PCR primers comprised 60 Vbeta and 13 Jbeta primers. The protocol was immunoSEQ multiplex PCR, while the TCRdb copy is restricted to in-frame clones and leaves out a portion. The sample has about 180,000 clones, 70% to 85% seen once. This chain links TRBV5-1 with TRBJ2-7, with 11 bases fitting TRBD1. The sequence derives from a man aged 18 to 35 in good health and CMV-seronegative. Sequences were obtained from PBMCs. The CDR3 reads CASSPLGQGAGEQYF. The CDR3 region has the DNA TGCGCCAGCAGCCCCCTAGGACAGGGGGCGGGCGAGCAGTACTTC.